Listed below are T cell receptor beta chains from one sample, sequenced in a study of blood T cell repertoires in COVID-19. The table came from immunoSEQ multiplex PCR; TCRdb's copy has only in-frame clones and leaves some out. The repertoire holds 150,000 to 200,000 clones, with 85% as singletons. The sequenced sample consisted of PBMCs or T cells enriched from blood (not recorded which). The receptor source for this set is a man aged 40-49 years who had recovered from COVID-19. Each CDR3 is given with its conserved first and last residue. The D gene is left open where the match is weak. Only some rows state a clone size, as once, few, many or a class for expanded clones.

TRBV7-8	11	TRBJ2-7	NA	NA	CASSFPGEQYF	TGTGCCAGCAGCTTTCCCGGCGAGCAGTACTTC
TRBV7-2	15	TRBJ2-2	TRBD2	NA	CASSLASGSTGELFF	TGTGCCAGCAGCTTAGCTAGCGGGAGCACCGGGGAGCTGTTTTTT
TRBV14	12	TRBJ2-5	NA	NA	CASSQGLRDQYF	TGTGCCAGCAGCCAAGGTCTGAGAGACCAGTACTTC
TRBV5-8	14	TRBJ2-1	TRBD1	NA	CASTARGPYNEQFF	TGTGCCAGCACCGCCAGGGGGCCTTACAATGAGCAGTTCTTC
TRBV2	14	TRBJ1-2	NA	NA	CASLKTETHYGYTF	TGTGCCAGCCTCAAGACAGAAACACACTATGGCTACACCTTC
TRBV6-5	15	TRBJ2-7	NA	few	CASSYSAGKWYEQYF	TGTGCCAGCAGTTACTCGGCAGGGAAGTGGTACGAGCAGTACTTC
TRBV27	15	TRBJ1-6	TRBD1	NA	CASREQGARNSPLHF	TGTGCCAGCAGGGAACAGGGGGCGCGGAATTCACCCCTCCACTTT
TRBV6-1	14	TRBJ2-7	NA	NA	CASSEGDSRYEQYF	TGTGCCAGCAGTGAAGGGGACTCCCGATACGAGCAGTACTTC
TRBV19	14	TRBJ2-7	NA	NA	CASKSGLRQHEQYF	TGTGCCAGTAAAAGTGGACTCCGCCAGCACGAGCAGTACTTC
TRBV5-1	15	TRBJ2-1	TRBD2	NA	CASSPRTSGGLEQFF	TGCGCCAGCAGCCCCCGGACTAGCGGGGGCCTGGAGCAGTTCTTC
TRBV19	17	TRBJ1-2	TRBD1	NA	CASSKPGTGLAGYGYTF	TGTGCCAGTAGTAAACCCGGGACAGGGCTTGCAGGGTATGGCTACACCTTC
TRBV5-1	14	TRBJ1-1	NA	NA	CASSLDGVVKGAFF	TGCGCCAGCAGCTTGGACGGGGTAGTTAAGGGAGCTTTCTTT
TRBV5-4	12	TRBJ2-5	TRBD2	NA	CACQAGQETQYF	TGTGCCTGCCAAGCGGGGCAAGAGACCCAGTACTTC
TRBV5-1	15	TRBJ2-3	NA	NA	CASSLEAARADTQYF	TGCGCCAGCAGCTTGGAGGCAGCCAGGGCAGATACGCAGTATTTT
TRBV11-2	15	TRBJ2-1	TRBD2	NA	CASSLATLAGRGQFF	TGTGCCAGCAGCTTAGCGACTCTAGCGGGAAGGGGGCAGTTCTTC
TRBV27	14	TRBJ1-1	TRBD1	NA	CASSWGQGDTEAFF	TGTGCCAGCAGTTGGGGACAGGGGGACACTGAAGCTTTCTTT
TRBV19	16	TRBJ1-1	TRBD1	NA	CASSWEIQGTGPEAFF	TGTGCCAGTAGTTGGGAGATACAGGGGACGGGGCCTGAAGCTTTCTTT
TRBV7-9	17	TRBJ2-7	NA	once	CASSSQGGSGKSYEQYF	TGTGCCAGCAGCTCCCAGGGGGGTAGCGGGAAGTCCTACGAGCAGTACTTC
TRBV13	15	TRBJ2-2	NA	NA	CASSLEARATGELFF	TGTGCCAGCAGCTTAGAAGCGCGGGCCACCGGGGAGCTGTTTTTT
TRBV10-3	14	TRBJ2-7	NA	NA	CAISKEDLAYEQYF	TGTGCCATCAGTAAGGAGGACCTAGCCTACGAGCAGTACTTC
TRBV12-5	13	TRBJ1-1	NA	NA	CASGRDSNTEAFF	TGTGCTAGTGGGCGGGACTCCAACACTGAAGCTTTCTTT
TRBV30	13	TRBJ1-5	NA	NA	CASGAGNNQPQHF	TGTGCCAGCGGAGCAGGGAATAATCAGCCCCAGCATTTT
TRBV27	12	TRBJ1-2	NA	NA	CASRAGEGGYTF	TGTGCCAGCAGGGCCGGGGAAGGTGGCTACACCTTC
TRBV10-3	17	TRBJ1-3	NA	NA	CAISESPGKSAGNTIYF	TGTGCCATCAGTGAGTCGCCAGGCAAGTCTGCTGGAAACACCATATATTTT
TRBV27	16	TRBJ2-7	TRBD2	NA	CASSFKGTRPSYEQYF	TGTGCCAGCAGTTTCAAAGGGACTAGACCTAGCTACGAGCAGTACTTC
TRBV9	15	TRBJ1-2	TRBD1	NA	CASSVAGGAGYGYTF	TGTGCCAGCAGCGTAGCAGGGGGCGCAGGCTATGGCTACACCTTC
TRBV19	14	TRBJ1-2	NA	once	CASSIGESVNGYTF	TGTGCCAGTAGTATCGGGGAATCGGTTAATGGCTACACCTTC
TRBV9	15	TRBJ1-2	NA	few	CASSVGSGAVYGYTF	TGTGCCAGCAGCGTAGGTAGCGGGGCCGTCTATGGCTACACCTTC
TRBV5-8	15	TRBJ2-3	TRBD1	NA	CASSLGDRGTDTQYF	TGTGCCAGCAGCTTGGGGGACAGGGGCACAGATACGCAGTATTTT
TRBV28	13	TRBJ2-7	TRBD1	few	CASRGQGIYEQYF	TGTGCCAGCAGGGGACAGGGTATCTACGAGCAGTACTTC
TRBV30	16	TRBJ2-3	TRBD1	NA	CAWSARDRLSTDTQYF	TGTGCCTGGAGTGCTCGGGACAGGCTTAGCACAGATACGCAGTATTTT
TRBV6-5	15	TRBJ2-7	TRBD2	NA	CASSYSLAGVDEQYF	TGTGCCAGCAGTTACTCGTTAGCGGGAGTGGACGAGCAGTACTTC
TRBV30	15	TRBJ1-5	TRBD1	NA	CAWGQDRGIGQPQHF	TGTGCCTGGGGACAGGACAGGGGAATAGGACAGCCCCAGCATTTT
TRBV2	16	TRBJ1-6	NA	NA	CASRDRRGLHNSPLHF	TGTGCCAGCAGGGACCGACGAGGGTTACATAATTCACCCCTCCACTTT
TRBV19	15	TRBJ2-7	NA	NA	CASSYSLRSSYEQYF	TGTGCCAGTAGTTATTCGTTGCGCTCCTCTTACGAGCAGTACTTC
TRBV27	17	TRBJ2-2	NA	NA	CASSLIAGRPQGGELFF	TGTGCCAGCAGTTTAATCGCCGGCAGGCCGCAGGGCGGGGAGCTGTTTTTT